This record concerns one TCR beta chain sequence. The antigen is not known. Germline assignment: CDR1 SGHAT and CDR2 FQNNGV. This CDR3 spans 16 amino acids. With 0 bases clipped from V and 5 bases from J, the junction kept 8 bases outside the gene matches. Here immunoSEQ multiplex PCR was the method, and the copy in TCRdb shows in-frame clones only, minus some. The data show about 80,000 clones, with approximately 86% seen just once and about 2% held by the top ten. This record comes from a study of radiotherapy plus CTLA-4 blockade in lung cancer. Study-level results: According to reports, early shifts in blood T cell clones, alongside interferon-beta, forecast response most accurately.

The chain uses TRBV11-2 and TRBJ2-7, with 9 bases aligning to TRBD2. The receptor was derived from a human donor with non-small cell lung cancer who had a partial response to radiotherapy plus ipilimumab. Sequencing was performed on peripheral blood, taken from a patient treated with radiotherapy plus ipilimumab. CDR3 in amino acids: CASSLDQLAGQHEQYF. The CDR3 bases are TGTGCCAGCAGCTTAGACCAACTAGCGGGTCAGCACGAGCAGTACTTC.